These T cell receptor beta chains were read from a single sample in a study of T cells during gluten challenge in celiac disease. TCRdb fed the 5' RACE reads into MiXCR, producing one record per CDR3 protein. The sample yields 200 to 250 distinct CDR3 sequences, 9.5% to 15% seen once. This sample comprised gluten-specific CD4+ T cells sorted from the duodenum using tetramers, obtained at baseline or on day 14 of gluten challenge (not recorded which). The receptors originated from a male donor with celiac disease. The CDR3 runs from the conserved cysteine through the conserved F or W. D genes are given only for firm matches. Part of the rows lack a size; the others show once, few, many or a class for expanded clones.

D,V,J,size,CDR3,DNA
.,TRBV19,TRBJ2-2,.,CASVVSWTGELFF,TGTGCCAGTGTTGTATCATGGACCGGGGAGCTGTTTTTT
TRBD1,TRBV29-1,TRBJ1-5,large,CSVATGEWGQPQHF,TGCAGCGTTGCTACAGGGGAATGGGGTCAGCCCCAGCATTTT
TRBD1,TRBV20-1,TRBJ1-2,medium-sized,CSATQQGDYGYTF,TGCAGTGCTACCCAACAGGGGGACTATGGCTACACCTTC
TRBD1,TRBV20-1,TRBJ2-7,large,CSAYTGGDSYEQYF,TGCAGTGCTTATACAGGGGGTGACTCCTACGAGCAGTACTTC
.,TRBV2,TRBJ2-7,medium-sized,CASSEIPGSHEQYF,TGTGCCAGCAGTGAAATTCCGGGGTCCCACGAGCAGTACTTC
.,TRBV21-1,TRBJ2-7,.,CARGGQESGEQYF,TGTGCCAGGGGGGGACAGGAGTCCGGCGAGCAGTACTTC
.,TRBV12-3/TRBV12-4,TRBJ2-5,.,CASSWSAQETQYF,TGTGCCAGCAGTTGGTCAGCCCAAGAGACCCAGTACTTC
TRBD1,TRBV7-2,TRBJ1-3,large,CASSLRTGDGNTIYF,TGTGCCAGCAGCTTAAGGACAGGGGATGGAAACACCATATATTTT
TRBD1,TRBV5-6,TRBJ1-6,.,CASSLGQVTYNSPLHF,TGTGCCAGCAGCTTAGGACAGGTGACCTATAATTCACCCCTCCACTTT
TRBD1,TRBV7-2,TRBJ2-4,large,CASSIRAGGGNIQYF,TGTGCCAGCAGCATTAGGGCAGGGGGCGGAAACATTCAGTACTTC
.,TRBV29-1,TRBJ2-5,large,CSVGVGGWGETQYF,TGCAGCGTGGGGGTCGGGGGCTGGGGTGAGACCCAGTACTTC
.,TRBV9,TRBJ2-1,.,CASSITSGRPEPYNEQFF,TGTGCCAGCAGCATAACCAGTGGGAGGCCCGAGCCCTACAATGAGCAGTTCTTC
.,TRBV7-2,TRBJ2-2,medium-sized,CASSPFFFGGELFF,TGTGCCAGCAGCCCTTTTTTTTTTGGCGGGGAGCTGTTTTTT
.,TRBV5-1,TRBJ2-7,.,CASSLGSFYEQYF,TGCGCCAGCAGCCTTGGGTCTTTCTACGAGCAGTACTTC
TRBD2,TRBV7-6,TRBJ2-3,large,CASSFLAGAGGDTQYF,TGTGCCAGCAGCTTCCTAGCGGGAGCAGGAGGAGATACGCAGTATTTT
TRBD2,TRBV7-7,TRBJ2-3,large,CATSALAGGDTQYF,TGTGCCACCTCGGCTCTAGCGGGAGGAGATACGCAGTATTTT
TRBD2,TRBV10-3,TRBJ2-7,large,CAISLAGIYEQYF,TGTGCCATCAGTCTAGCGGGTATCTACGAGCAGTACTTC
.,TRBV2,TRBJ1-5,large,CASSLTGYSNQPQHF,TGTGCCAGCAGTCTCACAGGATATAGCAATCAGCCCCAGCATTTT
.,TRBV6-1,TRBJ2-1,large,CASSEPFIGGNEQFF,TGTGCCAGCAGTGAGCCATTCATAGGGGGCAATGAGCAGTTCTTC
.,TRBV7-6,TRBJ2-3,large,CASSLVGTSTDTQYF,TGTGCCAGCAGCTTAGTTGGGACTTCCACAGATACGCAGTATTTT